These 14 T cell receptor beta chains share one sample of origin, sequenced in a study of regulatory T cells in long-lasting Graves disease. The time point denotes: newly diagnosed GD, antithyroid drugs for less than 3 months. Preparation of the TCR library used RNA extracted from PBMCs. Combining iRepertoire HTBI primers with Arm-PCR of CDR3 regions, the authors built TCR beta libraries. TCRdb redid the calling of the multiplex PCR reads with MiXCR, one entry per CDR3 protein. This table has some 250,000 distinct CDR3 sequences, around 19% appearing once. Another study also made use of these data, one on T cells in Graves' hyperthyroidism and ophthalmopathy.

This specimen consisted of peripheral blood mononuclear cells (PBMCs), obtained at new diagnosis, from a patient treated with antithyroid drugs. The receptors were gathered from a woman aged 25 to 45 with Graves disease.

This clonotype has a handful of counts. CDR3 region: CASSDQLDTSTNEQFF. Written as DNA, the CDR3 is TGTGCCAGCAGTGACCAGCTGGACACCTCAACCAATGAGCAGTTCTTC. The V and J genes are TRBV6-1 and TRBJ2-1; a weak D match, TRBD1 (5 bases). Trimming took 3 bases from V and 6 from J, leaving 18 bases between them. Per the germline V gene, CDR1 is MNHNS and CDR2 is SASEGT. The CDR3 contains 16 residues.

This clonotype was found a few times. In nucleotides, the CDR3 is TGTGCCAGCAGCTACTACGGGGGGCCCCAAGAGACCCAGTACTTC. Its protein is CASSYYGGPQETQYF. The chain carries TRBV11-2 and TRBJ2-5; tentatively, D is TRBD2 (7 bases). This CDR3 region has 15 residues. CDR1 and CDR2 from the germline V gene are SGHAT and FQNNGV. The V end was cut by 4 bases, the J end by 1 base, with 13 bases between. The whole variable domain, filled in from reference TRBV11-2 and TRBJ2-5, reads EAGVAQSPRYKIIEKRQSVAFWCNPISGHATLYWYQQILGQGPKLLIQFQNNGVVDDSQLPKDRFSAERLKGVDSTLKIQPAKLEDSAVYLCASSYYGGPQETQYFGPGTRLLVL.

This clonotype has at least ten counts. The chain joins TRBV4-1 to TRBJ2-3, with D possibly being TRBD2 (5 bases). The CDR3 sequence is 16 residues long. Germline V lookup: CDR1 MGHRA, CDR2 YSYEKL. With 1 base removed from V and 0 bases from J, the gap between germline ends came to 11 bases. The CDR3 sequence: CASSQGFGESTDTQYF. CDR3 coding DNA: TGCGCCAGCAGCCAAGGTTTCGGGGAGAGCACAGATACGCAGTATTTT.

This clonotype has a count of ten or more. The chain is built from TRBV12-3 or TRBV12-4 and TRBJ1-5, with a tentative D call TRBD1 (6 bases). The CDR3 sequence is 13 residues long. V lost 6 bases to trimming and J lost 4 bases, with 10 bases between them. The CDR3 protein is CASRTGNNQPQHF. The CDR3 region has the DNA TGTGCCAGCAGAACAGGGAATAATCAGCCCCAGCATTTT.

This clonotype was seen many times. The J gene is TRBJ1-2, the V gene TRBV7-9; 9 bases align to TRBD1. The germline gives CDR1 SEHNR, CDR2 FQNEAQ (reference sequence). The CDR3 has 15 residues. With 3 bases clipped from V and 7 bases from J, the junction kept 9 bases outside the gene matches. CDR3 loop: CASSFSGQGLSGYTF. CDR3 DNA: TGTGCCAGCAGCTTTTCGGGACAGGGTCTTTCTGGCTACACCTTC.

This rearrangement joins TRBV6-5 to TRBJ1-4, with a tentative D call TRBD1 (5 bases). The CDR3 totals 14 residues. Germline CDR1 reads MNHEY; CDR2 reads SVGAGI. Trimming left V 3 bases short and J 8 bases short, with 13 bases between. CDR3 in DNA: TGTGCCAGCAGTTATGACAGCGGGGAAGAAAAACTGTTTTTT. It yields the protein CASSYDSGEEKLFF.

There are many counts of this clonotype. Here the CDR3 reads CAITGTENSPLHF. The CDR3 DNA reads as TGTGCCATCACCGGGACCGAAAATTCACCCCTCCACTTT. The rearrangement uses TRBV10-3 and TRBJ1-6, with D possibly TRBD1 on 5 matching bases. Germline-derived CDR1 and CDR2 are ENHRY and SYGVKD. Trimming stripped 7 bases from V and 7 bases from J, with 11 bases between. The CDR3 runs to 13 residues.

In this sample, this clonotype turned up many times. CDR3 amino acids: CSARDVKAGSEQFF. DNA for the CDR3: TGCAGTGCTAGAGATGTCAAGGCCGGTAGTGAGCAGTTCTTC. The rearrangement uses TRBV20-1 and TRBJ2-1; no definite D call. Germline V lookup: CDR1 DFQATT, CDR2 SNEGSKA (reference sequence). The CDR3 covers 14 residues. The germline V and J ends were trimmed by 0 bases and 9 bases, with 15 bases remaining between them.

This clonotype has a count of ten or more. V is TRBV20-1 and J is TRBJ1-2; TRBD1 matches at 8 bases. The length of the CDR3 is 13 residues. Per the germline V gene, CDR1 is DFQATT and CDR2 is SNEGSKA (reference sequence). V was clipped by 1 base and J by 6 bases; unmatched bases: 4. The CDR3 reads CSARGDRIDGYTF. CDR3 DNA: TGCAGTGCTAGAGGGGACAGGATCGATGGCTACACCTTC.

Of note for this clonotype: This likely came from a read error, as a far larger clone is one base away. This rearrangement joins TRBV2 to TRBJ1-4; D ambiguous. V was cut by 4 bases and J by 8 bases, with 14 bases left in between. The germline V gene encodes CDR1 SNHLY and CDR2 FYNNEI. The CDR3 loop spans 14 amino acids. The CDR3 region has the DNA TGTGCCAGCAGTGGAAAGGAGGCTCGAGAAAAACTGTTTTTT. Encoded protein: CASSGKEAREKLFF.

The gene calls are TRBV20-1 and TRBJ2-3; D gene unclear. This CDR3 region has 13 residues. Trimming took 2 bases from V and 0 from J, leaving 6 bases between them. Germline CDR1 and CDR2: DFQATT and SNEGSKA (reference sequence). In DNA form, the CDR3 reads TGCAGTGCTAGACCCTTTAGCACAGATACGCAGTATTTT. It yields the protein CSARPFSTDTQYF.

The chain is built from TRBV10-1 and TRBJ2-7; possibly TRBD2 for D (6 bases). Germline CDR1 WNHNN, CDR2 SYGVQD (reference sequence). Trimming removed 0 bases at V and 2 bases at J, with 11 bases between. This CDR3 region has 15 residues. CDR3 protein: CASSESGGSPYEQYF. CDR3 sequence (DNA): TGCGCCAGCAGTGAGTCTGGGGGGAGCCCCTACGAGCAGTACTTC.

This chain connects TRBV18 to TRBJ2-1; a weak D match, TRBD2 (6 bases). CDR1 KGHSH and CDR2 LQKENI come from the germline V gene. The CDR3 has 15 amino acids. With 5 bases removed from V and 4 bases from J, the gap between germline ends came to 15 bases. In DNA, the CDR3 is TGTGCCAGCTCATGGGACTTGGTAAGGTACAATGAGCAGTTCTTC. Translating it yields CASSWDLVRYNEQFF.

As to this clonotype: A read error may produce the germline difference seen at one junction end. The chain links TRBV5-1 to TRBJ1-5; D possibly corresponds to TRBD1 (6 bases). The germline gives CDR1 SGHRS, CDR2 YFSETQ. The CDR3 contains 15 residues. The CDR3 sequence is CACSLTTGQGQPQHF. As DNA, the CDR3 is TGCGCCTGCAGCTTGACCACAGGGCAGGGACAGCCCCAGCATTTT.